Sequencing of this T cell receptor beta chain was carried out in a study of cytomegalovirus exposure and HLA in healthy donors. The V end was cut by 5 bases, the J end by 2 bases, with 17 bases between. The CDR3 runs 16 residues. Germline CDR1 and CDR2: SGHRS and YFSETQ. Vbeta (60) and Jbeta (13) primers were used in the PCR. This table comes from immunoSEQ multiplex PCR, and its TCRdb copy is limited to in-frame clones, with some not included. The sample carries about 210,000 clones, about 83% recorded once. This clonotype originated in a woman aged 45-65 years in good health and CMV-seropositive. The chain uses TRBV5-1 and TRBJ2-1; perhaps TRBD1 as D (6 bases). The sequenced sample consisted of PBMCs. CDR3 sequence (DNA): TGCGCCAGCAGTCACACCCCTGGGGGCACCTACAATGAGCAGTTCTTC. Its translation: CASSHTPGGTYNEQFF.